This T cell receptor (beta chain) was identified in a study of response to subunit inactivated influenza vaccine. Findings of the study overall: Authors suggested each seasonal flu vaccination may recruit only limited numbers of new T cells.

TCRdb passed the RT-PCR reads through MiXCR, listing each CDR3 protein once. In the table there are hundreds of thousands of distinct CDR3 sequences, about 15% of which are singletons. Turning to this clonotype: Antigen specificity is unknown.

Germline V gene data show CDR1 as SGHRS and CDR2 as YFSETQ. The V gene end was trimmed by 3 bases and the J gene end by 3 bases; junction bases not matched to a gene: 11. The CDR3 has 19 amino acids. Here the sequenced sample was PBMCs from blood, taken 14 to 15 days before vaccination. The sequence derives from a man over 45 who received an inactivated influenza vaccine. The rearrangement uses TRBV5-1 and TRBJ2-1; 14 bases fit TRBD2. CDR3 residues: CASSSPPGLAGDNYNEQFF. In nucleotides, the CDR3 is TGCGCCAGCAGCTCGCCTCCGGGACTAGCGGGGGACAACTACAATGAGCAGTTCTTC.